The 30 T cell receptor beta chains presented below share a single source sample, sequenced in a study of OX40 agonist ivuxolimab in advanced cancers. The protocol was immunoSEQ multiplex PCR, while the TCRdb copy is restricted to in-frame clones and leaves out a portion. The data show fewer than 85,000 clones, approximately 80% seen once. The material sequenced was CD4+ or CD8+ T cells sorted from blood, taken in a trial of the OX40 agonist ivuxolimab. The receptors derive from an adult with an advanced solid tumor such as melanoma, head and neck, liver or kidney cancer.

V is TRBV7-9 and J is TRBJ2-7, with 7 positions matching TRBD1. CDR1 SEHNR and CDR2 FQNEAQ come from the germline V gene (reference sequence). CDR3 length: 15 amino acids. J lost 5 bases, V lost 5 bases, and 12 bases had no gene match. The chain's CDR3 is CASSLGQALGHEQYF. The CDR3 DNA follows: TGTGCCAGCAGCCTCGGACAGGCGCTTGGACACGAGCAGTACTTC. The complete variable domain, with remaining parts taken from reference TRBV7-9 and TRBJ2-7, reads DTGVSQNPRHKITKRGQNVTFRCDPISEHNRLYWYRQTLGQGPEFLTYFQNEAQLEKSRLLSDRFSAERPKGSFSTLEIQRTEQGDSAMYLCASSLGQALGHEQYFGPGTRLTVT.

This chain joins TRBV15 and TRBJ1-4; tentative D call: TRBD1 (5 bases). The CDR3 has 16 amino acids. Deletions cut 4 bases from V and 7 bases from J, with 19 bases between. Germline assignment: CDR1 LNHNV and CDR2 YYDKDF (reference sequence). CDR3 sequence reads: CATSTRRRAGGEKLFF. CDR3 nucleotides: TGTGCCACCAGCACCCGGCGCAGGGCCGGCGGTGAAAAACTGTTTTTT.

The rearrangement uses TRBV28 and TRBJ2-7; TRBD1 matches 7 bases. The CDR3 has 17 residues. Looked up from germline, CDR1 is MDHEN and CDR2 is SYDVKM. J lost 7 bases, V lost 2 bases, and 17 bases had no gene match. The CDR3 nucleotides read TGTGCCAGCAGTTTAACCAACCCGACAGGGAGATGGGCGGAGCAGTACTTC. Translated, it gives CASSLTNPTGRWAEQYF.

This chain joins TRBV5-4 and TRBJ2-7; D is unclear. Per germline, CDR1 SGHNT and CDR2 YYREEE (reference sequence). This CDR3 spans 11 amino acids. V was shortened by 2 bases and J by 5 bases, with 5 bases between the two germline ends. CDR3 bases: TGTGCCAGCAGCTTTTCGGACGAGCAGTACTTC. This gives the protein CASSFSDEQYF.

This clone was found a few times. This rearrangement joins TRBV7-3 to TRBJ2-5, with D possibly called TRBD1 or TRBD2 (7 bases each). Trimming took off 5 bases at V and 1 base at J, with 14 bases between the two ends. The CDR3 covers 15 residues. Germline V gene sequence: CDR1 SGHTA, CDR2 FQGTGA. DNA of the CDR3: TGTGCCAGCAGCCTGAGCGGGACAGCCCAAGAGACCCAGTACTTC. This codes for CASSLSGTAQETQYF.

This chain uses TRBV5-4 with TRBJ2-3; 10 bases map to TRBD1. Germline values: CDR1 SGHNT, CDR2 YYREEE (reference sequence). The CDR3 covers 15 residues. V shed 4 bases, J shed 1 base, and the junction held 3 bases outside the gene matches. This CDR3 is CASSPGTGGTDTQYF. In DNA form, the CDR3 reads TGTGCCAGCAGCCCAGGGACAGGGGGCACAGATACGCAGTATTTT.

The chain recombines TRBV10-3 with TRBJ2-3, with no clear D. Germline V lookup: CDR1 ENHRY, CDR2 SYGVKD. The CDR3 covers 13 residues. The V and J ends lost 5 bases and 0 bases respectively, with 6 bases between them. Here the CDR3 DNA reads TGTGCCATCAGTCGCCCTAGCACAGATACGCAGTATTTT. As protein: CAISRPSTDTQYF.

Details on this clone: Other DNA sequences in the sample encode the same CDR3. The chain is built from TRBV6-6 and TRBJ1-4; D is ambiguous. The CDR3 sequence is 12 residues long. V gave up 8 bases and J gave up 2 bases, with 6 bases separating them. Germline CDR1 MNHNY, CDR2 SVGAGI (reference sequence). Written as DNA, the CDR3 is TGTGCCAGCCGGGCTACTAATGAAAAACTGTTTTTT. Translation gives CASRATNEKLFF.

V gene TRBV18 combines with J gene TRBJ1-6; 7 nucleotides match TRBD1. CDR3 length: 16 amino acids. Germline lookup yields CDR1 KGHSH and CDR2 LQKENI. V was clipped by 0 bases and J by 7 bases; unmatched bases: 6. The CDR3 protein is CASSPPPGQPNSPLHF. The CDR3 bases are TGTGCCAGCTCACCACCTCCGGGACAGCCGAATTCACCCCTCCACTTT.

The chain carries TRBV5-1 and TRBJ2-5; 7 nucleotides line up with TRBD2. V lost 2 bases and J lost 1; bases outside the gene matches: 5. CDR1 is SGHRS, CDR2 YFSETQ, per germline. The CDR3 has 15 amino acids. In DNA form, the CDR3 reads TGCGCCAGCAGCTTAACGCGGGGGAGCCAAGAGACCCAGTACTTC. Protein product: CASSLTRGSQETQYF.

V and J are TRBV25-1 and TRBJ2-7; the D gene is possibly TRBD2 (5 bases). V was pared by 5 bases and J by 4 bases, with 12 bases between. The germline V gene has CDR1 MGHDK and CDR2 SYGVNS. This CDR3 is 13 amino acids long. The CDR3, as DNA: TGTGCCAGCAGTCGGGGAGAAGGTTACGAGCAGTACTTC. Protein: CASSRGEGYEQYF.

The chain has TRBV28 and TRBJ2-2; TRBD1 aligns across 9 bases. Germline assignment: CDR1 MDHEN and CDR2 SYDVKM. This CDR3 spans 16 amino acids. V lost 3 bases, J lost 6 bases, and 8 bases stayed unmatched. The CDR3 is CASSLVGTGYPGELFF. CDR3 nucleotides: TGTGCCAGCAGTTTGGTGGGGACAGGGTATCCCGGGGAGCTGTTTTTT.

The chain is built from TRBV18 and TRBJ1-1; D perhaps matches TRBD1 (5 bases). CDR1 is KGHSH, CDR2 LQKENI, per germline. Trimming took 3 bases from V and 1 from J, leaving 9 bases between them. The CDR3 sequence is 14 residues long. CDR3 sequence reads: CASSPPQGNTEAFF. The CDR3 region has the DNA TGTGCCAGCTCACCTCCTCAGGGGAACACTGAAGCTTTCTTT.

The chain joins TRBV29-1 to TRBJ1-2, with D perhaps matching TRBD1 (6 bases). Germline V CDR1 and CDR2: SQVTM, ANQGSEA. This CDR3 is built from 15 residues. With 5 bases removed from V and 0 bases from J, the gap between germline ends came to 16 bases. The CDR3 spells CSVSRDGQTNYGYTF. The CDR3 nucleotides read TGCAGCGTTAGTCGGGACGGACAGACTAACTATGGCTACACCTTC.

The rearrangement links TRBV12-5 to TRBJ1-1; 9 bases align to TRBD1. The germline V gene encodes CDR1 LGHNT and CDR2 FRNRAP. This CDR3 is built from 15 residues. V shed 6 bases and J 4 bases; nucleotides not matched to a gene: 9. The CDR3 sequence: CASGRDLGQGTEAFF. CDR3 nucleotides: TGTGCTAGTGGGCGAGATTTGGGACAGGGCACTGAAGCTTTCTTT.

This chain connects TRBV5-6 to TRBJ1-6, with 8 bases that match TRBD1. V shed 6 bases and J 8 bases; nucleotides not matched to a gene: 7. CDR1 is SGHDT and CDR2 is YYEEEE in the germline V gene. The CDR3 is 14 amino acids. This chain's CDR3 is CASTAGDRHSPLHF. The CDR3 DNA is TGTGCCAGCACCGCCGGGGACAGGCATTCACCCCTCCACTTT.

This chain's CDR3 is CASSLPGNNSPLHF. In DNA, the CDR3 is TGTGCCAGCAGTTTACCGGGAAATAATTCACCCCTCCACTTT. The chain employs TRBV28 and TRBJ1-6; D is ambiguous. CDR3 length: 14 residues. The germline CDR1 and CDR2 sequences are MDHEN and SYDVKM. V was pared by 2 bases and J by 5 bases, with 7 bases between.

The V call is TRBV7-9, the J call TRBJ1-2; D gene ambiguous. CDR1 is SEHNR and CDR2 is FQNEAQ in the germline V gene (reference sequence). The CDR3 has 12 residues. Trimming removed 4 bases at V and 6 bases at J, with 9 bases between. For the CDR3, the DNA is TGTGCCAGCAGCTCCGACTCGAATGGCTACACCTTC. Translation: CASSSDSNGYTF.

The chain is built from TRBV5-6 and TRBJ2-3, with 11 bases lining up with TRBD2. J was trimmed by 2 bases and V by 4 bases; bases with no gene match: 3. Per germline, CDR1 SGHDT and CDR2 YYEEEE. The CDR3 loop spans 15 amino acids. CDR3: CASSRLAGFTDTQYF. DNA for the CDR3: TGTGCCAGCAGCCGACTAGCGGGGTTCACAGATACGCAGTATTTT.

The chain combines TRBV7-9 with TRBJ1-1, with a weak D call TRBD1 (6 bases). The CDR3 length is 18 residues. Germline V gene lookup returns CDR1 SEHNR and CDR2 FQNEAQ (reference sequence). The ends were cut back, 0 bases at V and 0 bases at J, with 17 bases in the middle. CDR3 nucleotide sequence: TGTGCCAGCAGCTTAGCGGTTTTCAGGGGAAGCATGAACACTGAAGCTTTCTTT. Its translation is CASSLAVFRGSMNTEAFF.

The chain joins TRBV7-9 to TRBJ2-7, with D possibly matching TRBD1 (6 bases). Germline CDR1 and CDR2: SEHNR and FQNEAQ (reference sequence). Trimming shortened V by 4 bases and J by 2 bases, and 9 bases separated the two germline ends. The CDR3 length is 13 residues. CDR3 in DNA: TGTGCCAGCAGCTATACAGGGACCTACGAGCAGTACTTC. Its translation is CASSYTGTYEQYF.

The rearrangement joins TRBV7-9 to TRBJ1-1, with 8 bases identical to TRBD1. V shed 5 bases and J 6 bases; nucleotides not matched to a gene: 2. The CDR3 has 12 residues. Per germline, CDR1 SEHNR and CDR2 FQNEAQ (reference sequence). CDR3 amino acids: CASSLQGAEAFF. The CDR3 DNA sequence: TGTGCCAGCAGCCTACAGGGGGCTGAAGCTTTCTTT.

The V and J genes are TRBV12-5 and TRBJ1-3, with 7 bases fitting TRBD1. J gave up 4 bases and V 7 bases, and 13 bases lay outside the gene matches. CDR3 length: 16 amino acids. Germline CDR1 and CDR2: LGHNT and FRNRAP. The CDR3 loop reads CASALGQQGLGNTIYF. The DNA of the CDR3 is TGTGCTAGTGCCTTAGGCCAACAGGGGCTAGGAAACACCATATATTTT. Full variable domain (remainder filled in from reference TRBV12-5 and TRBJ1-3): DARVTQTPRHKVTEMGQEVTMRCQPILGHNTVFWYRQTMMQGLELLAYFRNRAPLDDSGMPKDRFSAEMPDATLATLKIQPSEPRDSAVYFCASALGQQGLGNTIYFGEGSWLTVV.

This clone was observed a single time. The chain is built from TRBV6-6 and TRBJ1-1; possibly TRBD1 for D (6 bases). The V gene's germline CDR1 is MNHNY and CDR2 SVGAGI (reference sequence). The CDR3 loop spans 13 amino acids. Trimming took off 6 bases at V and 2 bases at J, with 10 bases between the two ends. The CDR3 here is CASSGQRNTEAFF. The CDR3 DNA sequence: TGTGCCAGCAGCGGACAGAGAAACACTGAAGCTTTCTTT.

The rearrangement uses TRBV28 and TRBJ1-2; possibly TRBD1 for D (6 bases). Germline V gene data show CDR1 as MDHEN and CDR2 as SYDVKM. The CDR3 sequence is 14 residues long. V was pared by 2 bases and J by 7 bases, with 14 bases between. The CDR3 DNA reads TGTGCCAGCAGTTTACCGCAGGGGAGGGGTGGCTACACCTTC. It translates to CASSLPQGRGGYTF.

This clone has only a few counts. The gene calls are TRBV18 and TRBJ2-5; D ambiguous. Germline loops: CDR1 KGHSH, CDR2 LQKENI. The CDR3 contains 14 residues. V was pared by 6 bases and J by 3 bases, with 14 bases between. The CDR3 nucleotides read TGTGCCAGCTCGTTCCAAGAAGGAAAAGAGACCCAGTACTTC. This sequence encodes CASSFQEGKETQYF.

The chain recombines TRBV5-1 with TRBJ2-5; 10 nucleotides align to TRBD2. The germline V gene encodes CDR1 SGHRS and CDR2 YFSETQ. Trimming cost V 0 bases and J 5 bases; bases outside gene matches: 7. The CDR3 sequence is 16 residues long. In DNA form, the CDR3 reads TGCGCCAGCAGCTTGGTGCTAGCGGGAGTCGGGGAGACCCAGTACTTC. Protein product: CASSLVLAGVGETQYF.

This chain connects TRBV30 to TRBJ2-1; 7 positions agree with TRBD2. The length of the CDR3 is 14 residues. Germline V gene sequence: CDR1 GTSNPN, CDR2 SVGIG (reference sequence). The J segment lost 6 bases and the V segment lost 0 bases, leaving 5 bases of the junction unmatched. In nucleotides, the CDR3 is TGTGCCTGGAGTGTGGCGGGAGTAGGCAATGAGCAGTTCTTC. It is translated as CAWSVAGVGNEQFF.

The chain combines TRBV6-6 with TRBJ2-3, with D possibly being TRBD1 (5 bases). CDR1 and CDR2 (germline): MNHNY, SVGAGI (reference sequence). V was shortened by 4 bases and J by 5 bases, with 13 bases between the two germline ends. CDR3 length: 14 amino acids. CDR3 sequence reads: CASSSTDSRDTQYF. CDR3 nucleotides: TGTGCCAGCAGTTCGACAGATTCTAGAGATACGCAGTATTTT.

This chain joins TRBV7-2 and TRBJ1-4; maybe TRBD1 (5 bases). Trimming pared 6 bases from V and 7 bases from J, leaving 15 bases between. CDR3 length: 14 amino acids. Germline assignment: CDR1 SGHTA and CDR2 FQGNSA. CDR3 region: CASSSQGGPEKLFF. The DNA of the CDR3 is TGTGCCAGCAGTTCGCAGGGTGGCCCTGAAAAACTGTTTTTT. Using reference TRBV7-2 and TRBJ1-4 for the parts outside the CDR3, the full variable domain is GAGVSQSPSNKVTEKGKDVELRCDPISGHTALYWYRQSLGQGLEFLIYFQGNSAPDKSGLPSDRFSAERTGGSVSTLTIQRTQQEDSAVYLCASSSQGGPEKLFFGSGTQLSVL.